This TCR beta chain was identified in a study of shared clonotypes between healthy human individuals. About the research overall: Donors had three CD4 naive, three CD4 memory, two CD8 naive and one CD8 memory plate apiece. Points from the study as a whole: Clonotypes that were shared across four donors made up roughly 5% of naive CD4 clonotypes. Donor clonotype sharing was expected to depend on sequencing depth. Among non-shared clonotypes, generation probabilities were lower than among those shared by all four donors.

As for this clone: Its antigen is unidentified.

CD45RO negativity and positive selection for CCR7 defined naive CD8 cells, a population that excluded terminally differentiated effector memory CD45RA+ cells. The CDR3 totals 15 residues. With 3 bases clipped from V and 2 bases from J, the junction kept 8 bases outside the gene matches. The germline CDR1 and CDR2 sequences are SGDLS and YYNGEE. The protocol was immunoSEQ multiplex PCR, while the TCRdb copy is restricted to in-frame clones and leaves out a portion. The sample lists over 750,000 clones, approximately 96% occurring once. This TCR derives from a man under 40 in good health. The chain carries TRBV9 and TRBJ2-7; 7 nucleotides match TRBD1. The specimen was naive CD8+ T cells sorted from blood. For the CDR3, the DNA is TGTGCCAGCAGCGCAGACAGGGAAGCCCCCTACGAGCAGTACTTC. This encodes CASSADREAPYEQYF.